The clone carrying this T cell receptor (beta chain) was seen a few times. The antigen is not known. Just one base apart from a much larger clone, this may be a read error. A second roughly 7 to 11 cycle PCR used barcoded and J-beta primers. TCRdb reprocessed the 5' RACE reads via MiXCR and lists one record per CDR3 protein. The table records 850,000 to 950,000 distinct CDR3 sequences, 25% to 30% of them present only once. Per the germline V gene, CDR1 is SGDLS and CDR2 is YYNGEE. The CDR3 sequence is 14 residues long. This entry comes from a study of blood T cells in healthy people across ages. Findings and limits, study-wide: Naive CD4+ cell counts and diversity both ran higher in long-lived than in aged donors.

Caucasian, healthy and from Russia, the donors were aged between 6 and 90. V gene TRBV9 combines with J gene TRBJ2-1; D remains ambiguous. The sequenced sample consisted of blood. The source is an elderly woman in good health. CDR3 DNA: TGTGCCAGCAGCGTAACAAGCTCCCACAATGAGCAGTTCTTC. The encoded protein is CASSVTSSHNEQFF.